This T cell receptor beta chain comes out of a study of T cells after posttransplantation cyclophosphamide listed by TCRdb under 2016. Context from the whole study: Using TRB sequencing, the study followed how the T cell repertoire rebuilt after myeloablative bone marrow transplantation with posttransplantation cyclophosphamide given as GVHD prophylaxis. Antigen receptor sequencing was done on samples from 35 PTCy-treated patients and from approximately 15 related bone marrow donors of those patients. TRB sequencing was performed on blood from all 35 or so PTCy patients with 1-year posttransplant specimens. Because TRA and TRB clonality were tightly correlated in nine or ten samples, subsequent TCR analyses were focused on TRB only. Public TRB sequences were compared against a database of over 3,000 sequences linked to responses to pathogens, tumor antigens, self-antigens and alloantigens. Up to about 3 additional blood samples from 2 to 5.2 years after transplant were also TRB-sequenced in 3 patients, as was pretransplant blood from 4 patients. Here is what the overall study found, with its caveats: The TRB repertoires of T cells infiltrating skin or GI tract showed only limited overlap with the TRB repertoires of T cells in blood. At 1-2 months, donor-recipient similarity was low but rose over the first year, and the later blood repertoires were often dominated by donor CD8+ memory clones. Across about 49 patients, TRB clonality was highly associated with recipient CMV seropositivity and CMV reactivation, and PTCy diversity was similar to diversity in CNI/methotrexate controls.

TRB sequencing used genomic DNA with the immunoSEQ assay at survey resolution or the hsTCRB kit. On the authors' methods: The immunoSEQ software was used for initial read processing, and the LymphoSeq R package was used for repertoire analyses. Clonality was computed as 1 minus normalized Shannon entropy; Gini coefficient was also calculated for each TRB dataset. To infer phenotypes in unsorted samples, TRB sequences from sorted subsets of the recipient or donor were mapped onto the unsorted samples of the same recipient. TCRdb retrieved this table from immuneACCESS and kept in-frame rearrangements only. Not all clones are present; in checked studies, unresolved V genes account for under half, and no reason is known for the remainder. That table furnishes V, J and clone size, whereas the DNA furnished D and trimming. Across this sample, about 22,000 clones were tabulated and none appeared just once. 4% to 5.5% of the sample belongs to the ten largest clones.

This clone was seen ten or more times. Its antigen target is currently unknown. No clone much larger than this one lies a single base away; base qualities are absent. Cut back by 4 bases and 3 bases, the V and J ends lie 6 bases apart. The CDR3 measures 13 amino acids from cysteine to phenylalanine. Just the 39-base CDR3 DNA is kept, in frame starting at base 1. CDR1 MDHEN and CDR2 SYDVKM are derived from the germline V gene. On the day of marrow donation, related bone marrow donors gave peripheral blood samples. Peripheral blood and bone marrow mononuclear cells were isolated by Ficoll-Hypaque density centrifugation and were cryopreserved.

Recombination linked TRBV28 to TRBJ1-4; the D gene is not confidently resolved. Sequencing was done on a sample of PBMCs. This clonotype originated in a woman between 45 and 60 years old in good health, CMV-negative, and a related stem cell transplant donor. The DNA sequence is as follows: TGTGCCAGCAGTTCAGGCGCTAATGAAAAACTGTTTTTT. Its translation is CASSSGANEKLFF.